This T cell receptor beta chain was documented in a study of response to subunit inactivated influenza vaccine. A few counts support this clonotype. Its matching antigen is unknown. Study results and caveats: Authors suggested that a seasonal influenza vaccination recruits few new T cells each time.

TCRdb reprocessed the RT-PCR reads via MiXCR and lists one record per CDR3 protein. The sample carries roughly 700,000 distinct CDR3 sequences, 11% to 15% recorded once. The germline gives CDR1 LGHNA, CDR2 YSLEER. The CDR3 spans 15 residues. The V end lost 0 bases, the J end lost 1 base, and 9 bases lay between the germline ends. The sample was PBMCs from blood, taken 14 days before vaccination. The sequence was collected from a man in his fifties or sixties who received an inactivated influenza vaccine. V and J are TRBV4-3 and TRBJ1-1; D gene uncertain. This CDR3 is CASSQEWVTNTEAFF. The CDR3 nucleotides read TGCGCCAGCAGCCAAGAGTGGGTTACGAACACTGAAGCTTTCTTT.